This T cell receptor (beta chain) was found in a study of regulatory T cells in long-lasting Graves disease. This clonotype turned up a few times. Sequencing libraries for TCR beta were prepared with iRepertoire HTBI primers and Arm-PCR of CDR3 regions. Original handling: Analysis of the samples identified roughly 62 TRBV and around 15 TRBJ segments. TCRdb independently ran MiXCR on the multiplex PCR reads; one entry per CDR3 protein. TCRdb, not the authors, supplied the V and J calls. The sample lists 390,000 or so distinct CDR3 sequences, roughly 10% occurring once. The CDR3 extends over 17 amino acids. CDR1 and CDR2 from the germline V gene are LGHNA and YNFKEQ. Unmatched junction bases numbered 6, after V lost 1 base and J lost 3 bases. Time point indicated: newly diagnosed GD, antithyroid drugs for less than 3 months. The authors made the TCR library using RNA they extracted from PBMCs. These same data were also listed under a study on T cells in Graves' hyperthyroidism and ophthalmopathy. That source reports: The study defined stable Graves' hyperthyroidism as no ophthalmopathy progression within 18 months.

This chain connects TRBV4-2 to TRBJ2-7; 13 bases map to TRBD2. This sample comprised peripheral blood mononuclear cells (PBMCs), obtained at new diagnosis, from a patient treated with antithyroid drugs. The source is a young woman with Graves disease. The CDR3 DNA sequence: TGTGCCAGCAGCCAAGCTTGGACTAGCGGGAGAATCTACGAGCAGTACTTC. Translating it yields CASSQAWTSGRIYEQYF.